This TCR beta chain came from a study of blood T cell repertoires in COVID-19. Looking at the study overall: The study drew acute and convalescent COVID-19 samples from the United States, Italy and Spain. T cells, B-cell-depleted T cells, or PBMCs provided the cDNA or gDNA that served as material.

Germline V lookup: CDR1 MNHEY, CDR2 SVGAGI. This CDR3 comprises 14 residues. V was clipped by 4 bases and J by 8 bases, with 17 bases between them. Clones were read by immunoSEQ multiplex PCR, and TCRdb kept only the in-frame ones, dropping some. The sample lists 230,000 or so clones, about four fifths occurring once. V usage is TRBV6-5 and J usage is TRBJ1-2; possible D gene TRBD1, 6 bases. Sequences were obtained from peripheral blood. This receptor was taken from a man aged 35-49 years with active or convalescent COVID-19. The CDR3 DNA reads as TGTGCCAGCAGTTCCCGCGGGGGGCTAGAGGGCTACACCTTC. Protein product: CASSSRGGLEGYTF.